This T cell receptor beta chain was retrieved from a study of cytomegalovirus exposure and HLA in healthy donors. Study-level background: There were just under 400 genotyped donors. Of these, roughly 80% fell in the genetic ancestry cluster associated with self-reported Caucasian donors.

A multiplex PCR was run with 60 Vbeta primers and 13 Jbeta primers. Original analysis: Among the unique TCR beta chains that a later analysis counted, about 81 million in all, 10 million to 14 million were shared. Measured with immunoSEQ multiplex PCR; TCRdb has only the in-frame clones, and not every one. D and trimming come from the DNA, and the V and J calls and clone size come from that table. The profile shows 110,000 to 150,000 clones, 80% of them singletons. Broader study findings: Cytomegalovirus status, reportedly, was diagnosed with high specificity and sensitivity by the classifier.

Regarding this clone: What it binds is unknown.

This TCR came from a male donor in good health and CMV-seronegative. The sample comprised PBMCs.

CDR3 region: CASSFLRGNTIYF. DNA for the CDR3: TGTGCCAGCAGCTTTTTACGCGGCAACACCATATATTTT. This rearrangement joins TRBV11-2 to TRBJ1-3; D unclear. The ends were cut back, 3 bases at V and 7 bases at J, with 10 bases in the middle. This CDR3 contains 13 residues. CDR1 is SGHAT, CDR2 FQNNGV, per germline.